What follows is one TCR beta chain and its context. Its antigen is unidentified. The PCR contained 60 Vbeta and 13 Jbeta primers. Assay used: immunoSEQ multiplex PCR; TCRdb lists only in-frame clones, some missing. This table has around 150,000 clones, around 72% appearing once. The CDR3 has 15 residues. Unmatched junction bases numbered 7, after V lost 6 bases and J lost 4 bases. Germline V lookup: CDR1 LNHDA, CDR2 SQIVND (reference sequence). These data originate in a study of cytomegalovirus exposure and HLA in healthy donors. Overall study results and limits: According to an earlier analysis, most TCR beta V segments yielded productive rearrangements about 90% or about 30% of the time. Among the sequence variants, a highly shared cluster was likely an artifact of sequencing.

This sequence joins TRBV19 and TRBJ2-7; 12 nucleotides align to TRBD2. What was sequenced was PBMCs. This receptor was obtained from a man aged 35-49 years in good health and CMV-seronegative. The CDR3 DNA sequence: TGTGCCAGTAGCTGGACTAGCGGGGTTTTGTACGAGCAGTACTTC. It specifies CASSWTSGVLYEQYF. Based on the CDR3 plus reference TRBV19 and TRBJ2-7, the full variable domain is DGGITQSPKYLFRKEGQNVTLSCEQNLNHDAMYWYRQDPGQGLRLIYYSQIVNDFQKGDIAEGYSVSREKKESFPLTVTSAQKNPTAFYLCASSWTSGVLYEQYFGPGTRLTVT.